This T cell receptor (beta chain) was observed in a study of shared clonotypes between healthy human individuals. Study-level findings and limits: Naive CD4 clonotypes overlapped across a handful of donors at about 5%.

Each subset's genomic DNA was split evenly across several immunoSEQ plates. Repertoires were generated with immunoSEQ multiplex PCR, while TCRdb's copy carries only in-frame clones and drops some. The table has 2.5 million or so clones, approximately 90% seen once; the top ten hold 0.14%. Of note for this clone: The antigen remains undetermined.

CDR1 is SEHNR and CDR2 is FQNEAQ in the germline V gene (reference sequence). Trimming removed 3 bases from V and 6 bases from J; junction bases left unmatched: 4. The CDR3 sequence is 14 residues long. The sequence was obtained from a man aged 18 to 30 in good health. J is TRBJ1-4 and V is TRBV7-9; 7 bases match TRBD1. Specimen: naive CD4+ T cells sorted from blood. Subset noted: CD45RA+ positively selected. The CDR3 DNA is TGTGCCAGCAGCTTCGGGACAGCTGATGAAAAACTGTTTTTT. Translated, it gives CASSFGTADEKLFF.